This TCR beta chain derives from a study of blood T cell repertoires in COVID-19. Study-wide background: Both acute and convalescent COVID-19 samples were obtained from the United States, Italy and Spain. The cDNA or gDNA used as material had been derived from T cells, B-cell-depleted T cells, or PBMCs.

The ends were cut back, 3 bases at V and 10 bases at J, with 9 bases in the middle. Germline CDR1 and CDR2: KGHSH and LQKENI. CDR3 length: 11 amino acids. TCRdb's table, derived via immunoSEQ multiplex PCR, lists solely in-frame clones and lacks some. The data contain over 30,000 clones, 88% of them singletons. The chain has TRBV18 and TRBJ2-5; no definite D call. The clonotype was recovered from a human donor in a cohort sampled during active COVID-19. Sequencing was done on a sample of peripheral blood. CDR3 residues: CASSPRGSQYF. CDR3 DNA: TGTGCCAGCTCACCCCGAGGTAGCCAGTACTTC.